This entry lists 30 T cell receptor beta chains sequenced from one sample in a study of regulatory T cells in long-lasting Graves disease. CDR3-region Arm-PCR and iRepertoire HTBI primers produced the TCR beta libraries. TCRdb re-derived calls from the multiplex PCR reads in MiXCR, one entry per CDR3 protein. Of 300,000 to 400,000 distinct CDR3 sequences listed, less than 20% were seen once; the top ten hold approximately 22%. Time point meaning: newly diagnosed GD, antithyroid drugs for less than 3 months. Scientists built the TCR library using RNA that was extracted from PBMCs. The sequences come from peripheral blood mononuclear cells (PBMCs), collected at new diagnosis, from a patient treated with antithyroid drugs. Every receptor here comes from a female donor with Graves disease.

This clonotype was detected only a few times. An end of the junction does not agree with germline; a read error may underlie this. In DNA, the CDR3 is TGCGCCAGCAGTGAGGGACTAGCGTATTCCATTGAGCAGTTCTTC. Amino acid sequence: CASSEGLAYSIEQFF. V usage is TRBV6-9 and J usage is TRBJ2-1; 10 positions agree with TRBD2. CDR1 and CDR2 from the germline V gene are MNHGY and SVAAGI. This CDR3 region has 15 residues.

This clonotype was picked up a small number of times. This chain joins TRBV20-1 and TRBJ2-1; TRBD2 agrees at 15 bases. CDR1 is DFQATT, CDR2 SNEGSKA, per germline (reference sequence). The CDR3 covers 19 residues. V shed 5 bases and J 1 base; nucleotides not matched to a gene: 12. The CDR3 sequence: CSAPTGLAGGRGSYNEQFF. The CDR3 DNA reads as TGCAGTGCTCCTACCGGACTAGCGGGGGGGCGGGGGTCCTACAATGAGCAGTTCTTC.

This clonotype was seen a few times. This chain uses TRBV24-1 with TRBJ1-2; tentative D call: TRBD1 (5 bases). Germline V lookup: CDR1 KGHDR, CDR2 SFDVKD. The V end was cut by 4 bases, the J end by 2 bases, with 16 bases between. The CDR3 has 16 amino acids. CDR3 loop: CATSEDGTPQNYGYTF. CDR3 nucleotide sequence: TGTGCCACCAGTGAAGACGGGACTCCCCAAAACTATGGCTACACCTTC.

This clonotype was detected many times. V usage is TRBV9 and J usage is TRBJ1-2, with unresolved D. CDR3 length: 16 residues. V was clipped by 0 bases and J by 2 bases, with 14 bases between them. The germline V gene has CDR1 SGDLS and CDR2 YYNGEE. CDR3 nucleotide sequence: TGTGCCAGCAGCGTAGGTTCCTGGACTTTGAACTATGGCTACACCTTC. Amino acids: CASSVGSWTLNYGYTF.

V usage is TRBV7-2 and J usage is TRBJ2-1, with a possible D match to TRBD2 (5 bases). This CDR3 region has 16 residues. Deletions cut 5 bases from V and 1 base from J, with 15 bases between. Per germline, CDR1 SGHTA and CDR2 FQGNSA. The CDR3 sequence: CASSPPTGESYNEQFF. DNA for the CDR3: TGTGCCAGCAGCCCCCCAACCGGGGAGTCCTACAATGAGCAGTTCTTC.

This clonotype has a count of ten or more. The chain employs TRBV10-3 and TRBJ1-1; D gene unclear. The CDR3 runs to 13 residues. Deletions cut 7 bases from V and 4 bases from J, with 13 bases between. Germline V gene data show CDR1 as ENHRY and CDR2 as SYGVKD. CDR3 sequence: CAIKAGAVTEAFF. The CDR3 nucleotides are TGTGCCATCAAGGCGGGCGCGGTCACTGAAGCTTTCTTT.

This chain links TRBV28 with TRBJ2-7; D not certain. V lost 5 bases to trimming and J lost 6 bases, with 14 bases between them. The CDR3 loop spans 13 amino acids. Per germline, CDR1 MDHEN and CDR2 SYDVKM. CDR3 nucleotides: TGTGCCAGCAGTCTCTCCTCCGCGGTCGAGCAGTACTTC. Encoded protein: CASSLSSAVEQYF.

There are a few counts of this clonotype. The chain links TRBV5-6 to TRBJ2-3; 13 bases agree with TRBD2. This CDR3 region has 15 residues. J gave up 8 bases and V 5 bases, and 8 bases lay outside the gene matches. CDR1 and CDR2 from the germline V gene are SGHDT and YYEEEE. The CDR3 DNA sequence: TGTGCCAGCAGTGGGACTAGCGGGGCCCCGGGTACGCAGTATTTT. Translated, it gives CASSGTSGAPGTQYF.

In this sample, this clonotype turned up a few times. J is TRBJ2-4 and V is TRBV10-2; TRBD2 is a possible D gene (5 bases). This CDR3 comprises 15 residues. Trimming left V 8 bases short and J 2 bases short, with 16 bases between. Germline V gene data show CDR1 as WSHSY and CDR2 as SAAADI. The CDR3 protein is CASPEARVSKNIQYF. Written as DNA, the CDR3 is TGCGCCAGCCCCGAAGCGCGGGTGTCCAAAAACATTCAGTACTTC.

This clonotype showed up many times. This sequence joins TRBV12-3 or TRBV12-4 and TRBJ2-3; 8 bases are shared with TRBD2. This CDR3 region has 15 residues. V shed 5 bases, J shed 3 bases, and the junction held 7 bases outside the gene matches. CDR3 in amino acids: CASSAHGTSTDTQYF. CDR3 DNA sequence: TGTGCCAGCAGTGCCCACGGGACTAGTACAGATACGCAGTATTTT.

The sample holds many counts of this clonotype. The V call is TRBV4-1, the J call TRBJ2-3; the match to TRBD2 covers 14 bases. The germline V gene encodes CDR1 MGHRA and CDR2 YSYEKL. With V trimmed by 4 bases and J by 4 bases, 7 bases remained unmatched. The CDR3 contains 17 residues. The CDR3 nucleotides read TGCGCCAGCAGCCCACAGACTAGCGGGGGGGCTGCAGATACGCAGTATTTT. Protein sequence: CASSPQTSGGAADTQYF.

At least ten counts were recorded for this clonotype. The chain recombines TRBV4-1 with TRBJ2-1; D possibly corresponds to TRBD2 (6 bases). Germline CDR1 MGHRA, CDR2 YSYEKL. Trimming took off 3 bases at V and 10 bases at J, with 28 bases between the two ends. This CDR3 region has 18 residues. The CDR3 DNA sequence: TGCGCCAGCAGCCAGGGGGTCGGAGGGAGGTCCACCACATCCGAGCAGTTCTTC. Protein: CASSQGVGGRSTTSEQFF.

This clonotype was seen many times. The rearrangement uses TRBV7-9 and TRBJ2-3; no clear D. V was clipped by 7 bases and J by 0 bases, with 8 bases between them. Germline V gene data show CDR1 as SEHNR and CDR2 as FQNEAQ (reference sequence). This CDR3 has 13 residues. The CDR3 loop reads CASNDGSTDTQYF. CDR3 DNA sequence: TGTGCCAGCAACGACGGAAGCACAGATACGCAGTATTTT.

A few counts support this clonotype. The chain couples TRBV9 to TRBJ1-3, with D possibly matching TRBD1 (5 bases). V was shortened by 0 bases and J by 3 bases, with 10 bases between the two germline ends. CDR1 and CDR2 (germline): SGDLS, YYNGEE. The CDR3 is 15 residues long. CDR3 in amino acids: CASSVVGGDGNTIYF. Here the CDR3 DNA reads TGTGCCAGCAGCGTAGTCGGGGGAGATGGAAACACCATATATTTT.

This clonotype was observed many times. The chain uses TRBV6-9 and TRBJ1-2; TRBD1 is a possible D gene (5 bases). The CDR3 contains 14 residues. CDR1 is MNHGY, CDR2 SVAAGI, per germline. Trimming took off 3 bases at V and 4 bases at J, with 12 bases between the two ends. CDR3 residues: CASSYRVGVYGYTF. The CDR3 DNA sequence: TGTGCCAGCAGTTACCGAGTAGGGGTCTATGGCTACACCTTC.

This clonotype was counted between two and nine times. The CDR3 sequence is CASSLVQGAEQFF. CDR3 DNA: TGTGCCAGCAGCTTAGTACAGGGGGCTGAGCAGTTCTTC. The chain joins TRBV7-6 to TRBJ2-5; 9 bases match TRBD1. The J call is uncertain, as TRBJ2-1 better fits the DNA end. This CDR3 is 13 amino acids long. Germline loops: CDR1 SGHVS, CDR2 FNYEAQ.

This clonotype has ten or more counts. The rearrangement joins TRBV5-6 to TRBJ2-2, with a possible D match to TRBD1 (5 bases). Germline CDR1 is SGHDT and CDR2 is YYEEEE. Between the trimmed V and J ends, which lost 4 bases and 3 bases, there was a span of 22 bases. This CDR3 contains 18 residues. This CDR3 reads CASSRLTQTAIDTGELFF. DNA of the CDR3: TGTGCCAGCAGCCGCCTGACCCAGACAGCTATAGACACCGGGGAGCTGTTTTTT.

The chain links TRBV2 to TRBJ2-1; 9 positions agree with TRBD1. The CDR3 runs to 18 residues. The junction had 13 bases not matched to a gene; V was cut back by 2 bases and J by 5 bases. In germline, CDR1 is SNHLY, CDR2 FYNNEI. For the CDR3, the DNA is TGTGCCAGCAGTGAAAGGATTCTTCCGGGACAGGGTAACAATGAGCAGTTCTTC. It specifies CASSERILPGQGNNEQFF.

The sample holds many counts of this clonotype. The CDR3 spells CASSSSGGGEETQYF. CDR3 nucleotides: TGTGCCAGCAGTTCTAGCGGTGGAGGCGAAGAGACCCAGTACTTC. J is TRBJ2-5 and V is TRBV6-2 or TRBV6-3, with TRBD2 matching 7 bases. The CDR3 spans 15 residues. Losses at the gene ends were 4 bases for V and 3 bases for J; bases not matched to a gene: 8. The germline V gene has CDR1 MNHEY and CDR2 SVGEGT.

The V call is TRBV27, the J call TRBJ2-1; D call uncertain. Germline CDR1 reads MNHEY; CDR2 reads SMNVEV (reference sequence). The germline V and J ends were trimmed by 5 bases and 13 bases, with 18 bases remaining between them. This CDR3 is 13 amino acids long. The CDR3 sequence is CASSPLHLETQFF. The CDR3 DNA is TGTGCCAGCAGTCCACTTCACTTGGAGACCCAGTTCTTC.

The sample holds many counts of this clonotype. This sequence joins TRBV10-3 and TRBJ2-5, with 7 nucleotides matching TRBD2. CDR3 length equals 17 residues. Germline V gene sequence: CDR1 ENHRY, CDR2 SYGVKD. Trimming removed 3 bases from V and 5 bases from J; junction bases left unmatched: 15. The DNA for the CDR3 is TGTGCCATCAGTGACTCTCGAGGACTAGAGGGGCGGGAGACCCAGTACTTC. It yields the protein CAISDSRGLEGRETQYF.

This clonotype came up many times. The CDR3 loop is CASSRPPGQGHNEQFF. In DNA form, the CDR3 reads TGTGCCAGCAGTCGACCTCCGGGACAGGGGCACAATGAGCAGTTCTTC. This rearrangement joins TRBV6-1 to TRBJ2-1, with TRBD1 matching 10 bases. The CDR3 runs to 16 residues. J lost 5 bases, V lost 5 bases, and 9 bases had no gene match. CDR1 and CDR2 from the germline V gene are MNHNS and SASEGT.

This clonotype has at least ten counts. This chain links TRBV15 with TRBJ2-3, with 7 bases matching TRBD2. The V and J ends lost 1 base and 0 bases, in that order; junction bases with no gene match: 10. The CDR3 consists of 18 residues. Germline-derived CDR1 and CDR2 are LNHNV and YYDKDF (reference sequence). CDR3 loop: CATSRVPFGGDSTDTQYF. CDR3 coding DNA: TGTGCCACCAGCAGAGTCCCGTTTGGGGGGGATAGCACAGATACGCAGTATTTT.

This clonotype has at least ten counts. The chain carries TRBV3-1 and TRBJ1-1, with 7 bases that match TRBD1. The CDR3 is 15 amino acids. The ends lost 3 bases at V and 4 bases at J; junction bases unmatched: 8. CDR1 is LGHDT, CDR2 YNNKEL, per germline (reference sequence). DNA for the CDR3: TGTGCCAGCAGCCAGATGGCACAGGGGAGCACTGAAGCTTTCTTT. It codes for CASSQMAQGSTEAFF.

This clonotype has only a few counts. The chain links TRBV29-1 to TRBJ2-2, with D perhaps matching TRBD1 or TRBD2 (5 bases each). The V gene lost 6 bases and the J gene lost 1 base, with 12 bases spanning the gap. The CDR3 is 14 amino acids. CDR1 is SQVTM, CDR2 ANQGSEA, per germline. DNA for the CDR3: TGCAGCGTCGGAGACAGCGGGAACACCGGGGAGCTGTTTTTT. It encodes CSVGDSGNTGELFF.

This clonotype came up many times. The chain carries TRBV5-1 and TRBJ1-1; D is perhaps TRBD1 (5 bases). V was cut by 4 bases and J by 0 bases, with 16 bases left in between. Germline values: CDR1 SGHRS, CDR2 YFSETQ. The CDR3 loop spans 16 amino acids. The CDR3 coding sequence is TGCGCCAGCAGCCCGGGGACGGTAGTAATGAACACTGAAGCTTTCTTT. This codes for CASSPGTVVMNTEAFF.

Ten or more counts support this clonotype. The chain is built from TRBV9 and TRBJ2-3; D ambiguous. The V end was cut by 1 base, the J end by 2 bases, with 5 bases between. This CDR3 is 13 amino acids long. Germline V gives CDR1 SGDLS, CDR2 YYNGEE. The CDR3 here is CASSVRSTDTQYF. In DNA form, the CDR3 reads TGTGCCAGCAGCGTAAGGTCCACAGATACGCAGTATTTT.

This clonotype was seen repeatedly, ten times or more. The chain links TRBV5-1 to TRBJ1-6; weak D call: TRBD1 (5 bases). CDR3 length: 16 residues. CDR1 SGHRS and CDR2 YFSETQ come from the germline V gene. V was shortened by 3 bases and J by 10 bases, with 20 bases between the two germline ends. In DNA form, the CDR3 reads TGCGCCAGCAGCTCTTTGGCCATCATGGGGGAATCACCCCTCCACTTT. It encodes CASSSLAIMGESPLHF.

V is TRBV5-4 and J is TRBJ2-1; 16 nucleotides line up with TRBD2. The germline gives CDR1 SGHNT, CDR2 YYREEE (reference sequence). The CDR3 has 17 amino acids. The J segment lost 2 bases and the V segment lost 3 bases, leaving 2 bases of the junction unmatched. The DNA for the CDR3 is TGTGCCAGCAGCTCGGGGACTAGCGGGAGGGCCTACAATGAGCAGTTCTTC. Its translation: CASSSGTSGRAYNEQFF.

This clonotype was picked up many times. The V call is TRBV5-4, the J call TRBJ2-3, with D possibly matching TRBD1 (6 bases). V lost 2 bases and J 3 bases, leaving 13 bases between the germline ends. The length of the CDR3 is 15 residues. Germline CDR1 and CDR2: SGHNT and YYREEE (reference sequence). The CDR3 nucleotides are TGTGCCAGCAGCTTTGGTGGGGGCCCGACAGATACGCAGTATTTT. Translation gives CASSFGGGPTDTQYF. The whole variable domain, filled in from reference TRBV5-4 and TRBJ2-3, reads ETGVTQSPTHLIKTRGQQVTLRCSSQSGHNTVSWYQQALGQGPQFIFQYYREEENGRGNFPPRFSGLQFPNYSSELNVNALELDDSALYLCASSFGGGPTDTQYFGPGTRLTVL.